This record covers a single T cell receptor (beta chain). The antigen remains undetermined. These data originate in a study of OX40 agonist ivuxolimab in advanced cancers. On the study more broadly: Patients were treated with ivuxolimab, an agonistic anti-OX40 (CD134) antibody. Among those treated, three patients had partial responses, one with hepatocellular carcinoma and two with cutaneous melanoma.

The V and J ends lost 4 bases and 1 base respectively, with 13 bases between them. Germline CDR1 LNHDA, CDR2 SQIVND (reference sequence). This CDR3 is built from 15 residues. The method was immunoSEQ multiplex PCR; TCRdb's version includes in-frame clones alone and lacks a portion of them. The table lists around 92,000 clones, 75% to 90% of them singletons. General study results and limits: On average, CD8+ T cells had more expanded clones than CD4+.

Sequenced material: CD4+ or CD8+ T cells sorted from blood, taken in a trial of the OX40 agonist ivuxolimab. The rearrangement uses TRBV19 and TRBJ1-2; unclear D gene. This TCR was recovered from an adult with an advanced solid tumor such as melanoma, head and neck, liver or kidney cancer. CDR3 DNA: TGTGCCAGTAGTAGTTCCTCAGAACATAACTATGGCTACACCTTC. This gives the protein CASSSSSEHNYGYTF. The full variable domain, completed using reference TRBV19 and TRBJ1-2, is DGGITQSPKYLFRKEGQNVTLSCEQNLNHDAMYWYRQDPGQGLRLIYYSQIVNDFQKGDIAEGYSVSREKKESFPLTVTSAQKNPTAFYLCASSSSSEHNYGYTFGSGTRLTVV.